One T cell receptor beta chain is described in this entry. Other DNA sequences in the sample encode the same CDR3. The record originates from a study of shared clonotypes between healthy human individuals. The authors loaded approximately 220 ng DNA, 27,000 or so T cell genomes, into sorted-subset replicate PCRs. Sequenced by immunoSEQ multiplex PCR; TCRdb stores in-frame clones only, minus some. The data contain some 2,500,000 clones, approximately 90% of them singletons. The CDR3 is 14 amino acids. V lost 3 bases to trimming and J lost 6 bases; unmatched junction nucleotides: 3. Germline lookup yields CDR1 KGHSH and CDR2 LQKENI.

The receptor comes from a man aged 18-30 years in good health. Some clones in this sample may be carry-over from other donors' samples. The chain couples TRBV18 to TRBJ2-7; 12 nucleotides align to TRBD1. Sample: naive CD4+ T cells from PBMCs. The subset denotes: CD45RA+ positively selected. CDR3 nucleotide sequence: TGTGCCAGCTCACCCGGGACAGGGGGCGGCGAGCAGTACTTC. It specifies CASSPGTGGGEQYF.